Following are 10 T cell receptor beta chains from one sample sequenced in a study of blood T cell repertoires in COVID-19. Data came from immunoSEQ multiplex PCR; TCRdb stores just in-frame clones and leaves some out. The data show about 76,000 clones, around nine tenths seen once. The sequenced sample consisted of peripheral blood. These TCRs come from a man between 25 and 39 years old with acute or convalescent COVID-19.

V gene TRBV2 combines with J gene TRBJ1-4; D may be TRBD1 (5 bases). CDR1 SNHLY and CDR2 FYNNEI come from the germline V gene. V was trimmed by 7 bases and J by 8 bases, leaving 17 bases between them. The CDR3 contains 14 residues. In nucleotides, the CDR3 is TGTGCCAGCATGCGGGACGGGACGAAGGAAAAACTGTTTTTT. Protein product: CASMRDGTKEKLFF.

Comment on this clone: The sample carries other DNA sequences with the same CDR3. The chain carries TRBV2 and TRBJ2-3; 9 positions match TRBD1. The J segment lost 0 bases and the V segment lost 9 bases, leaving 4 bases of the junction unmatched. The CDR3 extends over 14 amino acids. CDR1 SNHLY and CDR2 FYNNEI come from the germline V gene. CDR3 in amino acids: CASRGTGSTDTQYF. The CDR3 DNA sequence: TGTGCCAGTCGAGGGACAGGGAGCACAGATACGCAGTATTTT.

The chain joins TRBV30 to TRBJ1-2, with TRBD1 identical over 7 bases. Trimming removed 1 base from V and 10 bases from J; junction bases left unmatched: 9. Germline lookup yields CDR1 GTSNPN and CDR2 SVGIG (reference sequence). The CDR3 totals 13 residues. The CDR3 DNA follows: TGTGCCTGGAGTGCGGGGTTCAGGGGGGACTACACCTTC. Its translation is CAWSAGFRGDYTF. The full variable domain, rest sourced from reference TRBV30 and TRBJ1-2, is SQTIHQWPATLVQPVGSPLSLECTVEGTSNPNLYWYRQAAGRGLQLLFYSVGIGQISSEVPQNLSASRPQDRQFILSSKKLLLSDSGFYLCAWSAGFRGDYTFGSGTRLTVV.

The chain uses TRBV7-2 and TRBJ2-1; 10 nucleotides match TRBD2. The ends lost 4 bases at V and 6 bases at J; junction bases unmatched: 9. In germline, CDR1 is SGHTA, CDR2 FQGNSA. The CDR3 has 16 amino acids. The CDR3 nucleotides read TGTGCCAGCAGCTACCGAGCGGGAGGGCCGGGCAATGAGCAGTTCTTC. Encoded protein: CASSYRAGGPGNEQFF.

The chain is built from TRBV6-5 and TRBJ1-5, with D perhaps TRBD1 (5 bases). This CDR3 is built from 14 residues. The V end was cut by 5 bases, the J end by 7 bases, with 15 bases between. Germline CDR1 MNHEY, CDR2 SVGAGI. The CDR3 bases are TGTGCCAGCAGTCCCCTGGGGGGACGGCAGCCCCAGCATTTT. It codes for CASSPLGGRQPQHF.

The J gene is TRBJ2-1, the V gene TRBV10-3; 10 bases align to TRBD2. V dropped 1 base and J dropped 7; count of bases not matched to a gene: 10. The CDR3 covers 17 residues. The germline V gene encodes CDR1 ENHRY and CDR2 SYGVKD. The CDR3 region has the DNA TGTGCCATCAGTGAGTTCCATAGCGGGAGGTCGGGGAATGAGCAGTTCTTC. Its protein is CAISEFHSGRSGNEQFF.

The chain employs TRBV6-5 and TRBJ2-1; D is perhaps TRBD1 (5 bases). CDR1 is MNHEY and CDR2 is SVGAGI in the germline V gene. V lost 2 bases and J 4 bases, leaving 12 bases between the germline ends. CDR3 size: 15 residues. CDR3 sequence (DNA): TGTGCCAGCAGTTACCCAGGGCCATCTTACAATGAGCAGTTCTTC. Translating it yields CASSYPGPSYNEQFF.

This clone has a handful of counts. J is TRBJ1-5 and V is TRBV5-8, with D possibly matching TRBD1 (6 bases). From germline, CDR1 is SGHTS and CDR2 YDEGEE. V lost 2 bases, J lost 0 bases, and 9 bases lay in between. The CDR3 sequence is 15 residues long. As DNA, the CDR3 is TGTGCCAGCAGCTTACAGGGTTATAGCAATCAGCCCCAGCATTTT. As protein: CASSLQGYSNQPQHF.

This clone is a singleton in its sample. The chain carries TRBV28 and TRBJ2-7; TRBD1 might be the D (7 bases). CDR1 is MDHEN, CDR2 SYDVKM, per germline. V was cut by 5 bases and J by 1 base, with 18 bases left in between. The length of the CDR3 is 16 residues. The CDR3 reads CASSERRGAGSYEQYF. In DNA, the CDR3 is TGTGCCAGCAGTGAGCGCAGGGGGGCGGGTTCCTACGAGCAGTACTTC.

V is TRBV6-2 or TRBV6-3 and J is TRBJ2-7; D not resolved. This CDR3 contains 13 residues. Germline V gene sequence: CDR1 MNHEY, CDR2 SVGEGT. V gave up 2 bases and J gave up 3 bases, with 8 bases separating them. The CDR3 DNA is TGTGCCAGCAGTTACGCGATCCTCTACGAGCAGTACTTC. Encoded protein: CASSYAILYEQYF.